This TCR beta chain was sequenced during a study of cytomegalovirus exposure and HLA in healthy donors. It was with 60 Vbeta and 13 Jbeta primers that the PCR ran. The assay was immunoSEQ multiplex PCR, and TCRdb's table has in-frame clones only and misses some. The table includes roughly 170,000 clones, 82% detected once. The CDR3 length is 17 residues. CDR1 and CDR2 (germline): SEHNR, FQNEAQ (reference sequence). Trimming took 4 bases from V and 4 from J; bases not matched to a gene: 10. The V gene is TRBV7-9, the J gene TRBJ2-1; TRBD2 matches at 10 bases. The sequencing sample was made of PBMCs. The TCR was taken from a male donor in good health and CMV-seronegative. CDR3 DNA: TGTGCCAGCAGCTCCAAAGAGCGGGAGGGCCTGTACAATGAGCAGTTCTTC. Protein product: CASSSKEREGLYNEQFF. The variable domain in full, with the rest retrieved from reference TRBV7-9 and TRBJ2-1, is DTGVSQNPRHKITKRGQNVTFRCDPISEHNRLYWYRQTLGQGPEFLTYFQNEAQLEKSRLLSDRFSAERPKGSFSTLEIQRTEQGDSAMYLCASSSKEREGLYNEQFFGPGTRLTVL.